These T cell receptor beta chains were read from a single sample in a study of blood T cell repertoires in COVID-19. Here immunoSEQ multiplex PCR was the method, and the copy in TCRdb shows in-frame clones only, minus some. This sample carries 120,000 or so clones, roughly nine tenths of them seen once, and the ten largest clones take approximately 8%. The sequencing sample was made of peripheral blood. The receptors come from a man between 65 and 85 years old who had recovered from COVID-19. CDR3s include the opening cysteine and the closing phenylalanine or tryptophan. The D gene is left open where the match is weak. Clone size is shown for a subset of rows, as once, few, many or a class of expanded clone.

TRBD1,TRBJ1-2,14,.,TRBV19,TGTGCCAGTAGTGGGACAGGTGGCGACTATGGCTACACCTTC,CASSGTGGDYGYTF
TRBD1,TRBJ2-7,15,once,TRBV7-9,TGTGCCAGCAGCCCCTATGGACAGGGCCGGTACGAGCAGTACTTC,CASSPYGQGRYEQYF
.,TRBJ2-1,13,.,TRBV11-1,TGTGCCAGCAGCTCGGGACTTTACAATGAGCAGTTCTTC,CASSSGLYNEQFF
TRBD1,TRBJ1-6,19,.,TRBV5-1,TGCGCCAGCAGCAACGGACAGGGCACTAGGAGCTCCTATAATTCACCCCTCCACTTT,CASSNGQGTRSSYNSPLHF
.,TRBJ1-2,13,.,TRBV19,TGTGCCAGTAGTATAGACCCCGGCTATGGCTACACCTTC,CASSIDPGYGYTF
.,TRBJ1-5,16,.,TRBV27,TGTGCCAGCAGTTTATCTGGAAGGGGGAGCAATCAGCCCCAGCATTTT,CASSLSGRGSNQPQHF
.,TRBJ2-6,15,.,TRBV14,TGTGCCAGCAGCACCTGGGGGGCTGGGGCCAACGTCCTGACTTTC,CASSTWGAGANVLTF
TRBD1,TRBJ1-1,13,.,TRBV5-6,TGTGCCAGCAGCCGGACAGGGGGGTACGGGGCTTTCTTT,CASSRTGGYGAFF
TRBD2,TRBJ2-2,19,.,TRBV3-1/TRBV3-2,TGTGCCAGCAGCCAAGAATCCCTTTTCTCTAGCGGGAGGGCCGGGGAGCTGTTTTTT,CASSQESLFSSGRAGELFF
TRBD2,TRBJ2-1,13,.,TRBV7-9,TGTGCCAGCAGCGCGGGGACTAGCGGGTTCTCGTTCTTC,CASSAGTSGFSFF
TRBD1,TRBJ1-6,19,.,TRBV11-2,TGTGCCAGCAGCTTAGTCGGGGACAGGGGGCAGATTGGTAATTCACCCCTCCACTTT,CASSLVGDRGQIGNSPLHF
TRBD1,TRBJ2-3,15,.,TRBV19,TGTGCCAGTAGTATAGTGAGCAGGGGGCAAGATACGCAGTATTTT,CASSIVSRGQDTQYF
.,TRBJ2-6,15,.,TRBV6-5,TGTGCCAGCAAAAATCAACAGACCGGGGCCAACGTCCTGACTTTC,CASKNQQTGANVLTF
.,TRBJ1-4,15,.,TRBV7-3,TGTGCCAGCAGCCGGACAGTTCTCGGTAATGAAAAACTGTTTTTT,CASSRTVLGNEKLFF
TRBD1,TRBJ1-2,14,once,TRBV28,TGTGCCAGCAGCCAACCCGACAGGGGACATGGCTACACCTTC,CASSQPDRGHGYTF
.,TRBJ1-1,13,.,TRBV2,TGTGCCAGCAGTGCCGGGGGGGACACTGAAGCTTTCTTT,CASSAGGDTEAFF
.,TRBJ2-7,13,.,TRBV10-3,TGTGCCATCAGTGAGGGGGGCCTGAACGAGCAGTACTTC,CAISEGGLNEQYF
.,TRBJ1-1,13,.,TRBV9,TGTGCCAGCAGCCCAGGGGTTTTGACTGAAGCTTTCTTT,CASSPGVLTEAFF
TRBD1,TRBJ2-7,14,.,TRBV2,TGTGCCAGCACCAGACAGGGGGACTCCTACGAGCAGTACTTC,CASTRQGDSYEQYF
.,TRBJ2-3,15,.,TRBV9,TGTGCCAGCACCCGACGGGCGGGGGCGGCAGATACGCAGTATTTT,CASTRRAGAADTQYF
TRBD1,TRBJ2-2,15,.,TRBV9,TGTGCCAGCAACCGGGACAGTGGGGACACCGGGGAGCTGTTTTTT,CASNRDSGDTGELFF
TRBD2,TRBJ2-3,16,.,TRBV5-1,TGCGCCAGCAGCTTCGGACTAGCGGGAGAGGCAGATACGCAGTATTTT,CASSFGLAGEADTQYF
.,TRBJ2-2,14,.,TRBV24-1,TGTGCCACCAGTGATTGGAGGGGGCTCGGGGAGCTGTTTTTT,CATSDWRGLGELFF
TRBD2,TRBJ2-4,21,.,TRBV27,TGTGCCAGCAGCCCCACCGTTGCTAGCGGGGGGGATGTTATAGCCAAAAACATTCAGTACTTC,CASSPTVASGGDVIAKNIQYF
.,TRBJ1-5,18,.,TRBV4-1,TGCGCCAGCAGCCATGATATCACAGGAGTCTGGGGCAATCAGCCCCAGCATTTT,CASSHDITGVWGNQPQHF
TRBD1,TRBJ2-3,13,.,TRBV27,TGTGCCAGCAGTTACAGGGGGCTGGATACGCAGTATTTT,CASSYRGLDTQYF
TRBD1,TRBJ2-7,16,.,TRBV5-5,TGTGCCAGCAGCTTGGTTTTGGACAGGCGACGTTACGAGCAGTACTTC,CASSLVLDRRRYEQYF
.,TRBJ1-5,14,.,TRBV18,TGTGCCAGCTCACAACAGGGCCTCGGTCAGCCCCAGCATTTT,CASSQQGLGQPQHF
TRBD2,TRBJ2-3,16,.,TRBV27,TGTGCCAGCAGCCCCAGCGGGGGGGAGGGGATGAGTACGCAGTATTTT,CASSPSGGEGMSTQYF
TRBD1,TRBJ1-1,16,.,TRBV7-6,TGTGCCAGCAGCAGGAAGGACTGGGACAGGAACACTGAAGCTTTCTTT,CASSRKDWDRNTEAFF
.,TRBJ1-2,12,.,TRBV19,TGTGCCAGTAGTATAGGTGGCGGGAGCTACACCTTC,CASSIGGGSYTF
.,TRBJ2-6,15,once,TRBV28,TGTGCCAGCAGTTTTAGTGCCCCTGGGGCCAACGTCCTGACTTTC,CASSFSAPGANVLTF
.,TRBJ2-3,15,.,TRBV9,TGTGCCAGCAGCGCCGGAGGACCCCAGACAGATACGCAGTATTTT,CASSAGGPQTDTQYF
TRBD2,TRBJ2-7,15,.,TRBV6-5,TGTGCCAGCAGTTACTCGGGGACCGGGGGAGGGGAGCAGTACTTC,CASSYSGTGGGEQYF
.,TRBJ2-2,16,.,TRBV7-6,TGTGCCAGCAGCTTAATAGCAGGGTCTAGCACCGGGGAGCTGTTTTTT,CASSLIAGSSTGELFF
.,TRBJ1-5,15,.,TRBV15,TGTGCCACCAGCAGAGAAGGCAGGGGAAGCCAGCCCCAGCATTTT,CATSREGRGSQPQHF
TRBD1,TRBJ2-5,15,.,TRBV5-1,TGCGCCAGCAGCTCAAAGGGACAGAGGGTAGAGACCCAGTACTTC,CASSSKGQRVETQYF
.,TRBJ1-4,14,.,TRBV4-2,TGTGCCAGCAGCCAAGGGAGGGTTCGCGAAAAACTGTTTTTT,CASSQGRVREKLFF
.,TRBJ2-3,15,.,TRBV21-1,TGTGCCAGCAGCATCTCCTCAAGGGGGTCAGATACGCAGTATTTT,CASSISSRGSDTQYF
TRBD2,TRBJ2-5,14,.,TRBV9,TGTGCCAGCAGCCCTAGCGGGAGAGGAGAGACCCAGTACTTC,CASSPSGRGETQYF
.,TRBJ1-3,15,.,TRBV7-6,TGTGCCAGCAGCTTACTTCCCCTCTCTGGAAACACCATATATTTT,CASSLLPLSGNTIYF
TRBD2,TRBJ2-5,18,.,TRBV7-6,TGTGCCAGCAGCATACTAGCGGGAGGTCCGCACATCCAAGAGACCCAGTACTTC,CASSILAGGPHIQETQYF
TRBD1,TRBJ2-5,15,.,TRBV4-2,TGTGCCAGCAGCCAAGGTACAGGGGAAGTAGAGACCCAGTACTTC,CASSQGTGEVETQYF
.,TRBJ2-3,13,.,TRBV2,TGTGCCAGCAGTGAAATCGGCACAGATACGCAGTATTTT,CASSEIGTDTQYF
TRBD2,TRBJ2-1,17,.,TRBV6-2/TRBV6-3,TGTGCCAGCAGTAGGACTAGCGGGAGTGCTTCCTACAATGAGCAGTTCTTC,CASSRTSGSASYNEQFF
.,TRBJ2-7,14,many,TRBV27,TGTGCCAGCGGACCCCGGGACACGACCTACGAGCAGTACTTC,CASGPRDTTYEQYF
.,TRBJ1-2,13,.,TRBV12-3/TRBV12-4,TGTGCCAGCAGCGCCCAGGGGAGGGCTACAAGTACCTTC,CASSAQGRATSTF
TRBD2,TRBJ2-5,15,.,TRBV5-1,TGCGCCAGCAGCTCCCACGGTCAGCGGGGGGAGACCCAGTACTTC,CASSSHGQRGETQYF
.,TRBJ1-1,16,.,TRBV5-1,TGCGCCAGCAGCTTAGGGGTTGTCATCGGTGGCACTGAAGCTTTCTTT,CASSLGVVIGGTEAFF
.,TRBJ1-4,13,.,TRBV6-5,TGTGCCAGCAGCCCCCCGGGGAATGAAAAACTGTTTTTT,CASSPPGNEKLFF